This T cell receptor beta chain was recorded in a study of shared clonotypes between healthy human individuals. Whole-study context: The study used three CD4 naive, three CD4 memory, two CD8 naive and one CD8 memory plate per donor.

CD45RO negativity and positive selection for CCR7 defined naive CD8 cells, a population that excluded terminally differentiated effector memory CD45RA+ cells. Sorted-subset replicate PCR reactions contained 150 to 200 ng DNA, corresponding to some 29,000 T cell genomes. Sequenced by immunoSEQ multiplex PCR; TCRdb stores in-frame clones only, minus some. The data show 760,000 or so clones, roughly 96% seen once. The length of the CDR3 is 14 residues. V lost 4 bases and J 5 bases, leaving 12 bases between the germline ends. Germline assignment: CDR1 SGHDN and CDR2 FVKESK. General study points: A handful of donors shared about 5% of their naive CD4 clonotypes.

This clone was observed once. Its target is not known. The chain is built from TRBV14 and TRBJ2-1; no clear D gene. Sequencing input: naive CD8+ T cells sorted from blood. This receptor was identified in a man aged 30 to 45 in good health. In DNA form, the CDR3 reads TGTGCCAGCAGCCTAATCGCCGGAGACAATGAGCAGTTCTTC. It translates to CASSLIAGDNEQFF. The whole variable domain, remainder taken from reference TRBV14 and TRBJ2-1, is EAGVTQFPSHSVIEKGQTVTLRCDPISGHDNLYWYRRVMGKEIKFLLHFVKESKQDESGMPNNRFLAERTGGTYSTLKVQPAELEDSGVYFCASSLIAGDNEQFFGPGTRLTVL.